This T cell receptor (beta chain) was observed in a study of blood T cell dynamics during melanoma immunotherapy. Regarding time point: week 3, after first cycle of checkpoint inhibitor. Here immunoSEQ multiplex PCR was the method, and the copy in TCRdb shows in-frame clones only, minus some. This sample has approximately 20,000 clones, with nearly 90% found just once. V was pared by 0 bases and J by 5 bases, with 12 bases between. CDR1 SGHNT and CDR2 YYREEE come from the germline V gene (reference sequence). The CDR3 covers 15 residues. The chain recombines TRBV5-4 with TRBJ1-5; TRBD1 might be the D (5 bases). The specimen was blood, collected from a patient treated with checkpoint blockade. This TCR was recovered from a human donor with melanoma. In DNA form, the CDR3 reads TGTGCCAGCAGCTTGGATCAGGGCATACATCAGCCCCAGCATTTT. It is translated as CASSLDQGIHQPQHF.